The present TCR beta chain was sequenced within a study of OX40 agonist ivuxolimab in advanced cancers. Whole-study context: Partial responses were seen in three patients, one with hepatocellular carcinoma and two with cutaneous melanoma.

The V end was cut by 0 bases, the J end by 2 bases, with 9 bases between. The CDR3 has 14 residues. Germline-derived CDR1 and CDR2 are SGHRS and YFSETQ. The study, taken as a whole, reports: Compared with CD4+, CD8+ T cells on average had more expanded clones.

Here immunoSEQ multiplex PCR was the method, and the copy in TCRdb shows in-frame clones only, minus some. The sample records about 100,000 clones, 80% to 95% being singletons. Worth noting for this clone: No antigen is known for it.

The sample here was CD4+ or CD8+ T cells sorted from blood, taken in a trial of the OX40 agonist ivuxolimab. The chain uses TRBV5-1 and TRBJ2-7, with D uncertain. This TCR came from an adult with an advanced solid tumor such as melanoma, head and neck, liver or kidney cancer. As DNA, the CDR3 is TGCGCCAGCAGCTTGGTGGTCAGTCCCTACGAGCAGTACTTC. Translating it yields CASSLVVSPYEQYF.